This T cell receptor (beta chain) is from a study of control samples from healthy donors and cancer patients. Assay: immunoSEQ multiplex PCR; the TCRdb copy retains only in-frame clones and omits some. The data show more than 85,000 clones, 65% to 85% seen once. The germline gives CDR1 MNHEY, CDR2 SVGEGT. Trimming stripped 6 bases from V and 7 bases from J, with 16 bases between. CDR3 size: 13 residues. Input material: PBMCs. The chain employs TRBV6-2 or TRBV6-3 and TRBJ2-7; D unclear. The clonotype comes from a man in his sixties or seventies with lung cancer. In DNA, the CDR3 is TGTGCCAGCAGCCAACCGACACCCGAGGAGCAGTACTTC. It yields the protein CASSQPTPEEQYF.